This T cell receptor (beta chain) was retrieved from a study of neurological immune-mediated disorders. Over 160 million TCR-beta sequences from 15-18 subjects were obtained in each sequencing run. TCRdb re-called the 5' RACE reads with MiXCR, one entry per CDR3 protein. The profile shows about 50,000 distinct CDR3 sequences, about 15% of them singletons. The length of the CDR3 is 14 residues. The V gene's germline CDR1 is SGHTA and CDR2 FQGNSA. Unmatched junction bases numbered 3, after V lost 1 base and J lost 7 bases. As healthy controls, volunteers from a blood bank in Maryland, USA, were used. Notes on the study in general: Whereas HTLV-1-associated myelopathy showed the most TCR clonal expansion, multiple sclerosis showed the least, with levels below those of healthy controls.

The table lists this clonotype with many counts. What it binds is unknown. Input material: PBMCs. The chain couples TRBV7-2 to TRBJ2-7; 11 bases match TRBD2. The receptor comes from a man between 60 and 75 years old in good health. As DNA, the CDR3 is TGTGCCAGCAGCTTAGAGGGACTAGCGGCGGAGCAGTACTTC. It specifies CASSLEGLAAEQYF.